The 4 T cell receptor beta chains presented below share a single source sample, sequenced in a study of T cell repertoires in cytomegalovirus infection. TCRdb processed the reads anew with MiXCR; each CDR3 protein has one entry. The sample includes about 320,000 distinct CDR3 sequences, 8% to 9.5% of them seen just once. Source material: PBMCs. Every receptor here comes from a human donor in good health (CMV status not recorded). Some clones in this sample may be carry-over from other donors' samples.

This clonotype was seen ten or more times. This chain joins TRBV7-2 and TRBJ2-1, with 10 bases aligning to TRBD2. CDR1 is SGHTA and CDR2 is FQGNSA in the germline V gene. Trimming cost V 4 bases and J 8 bases; bases outside gene matches: 8. CDR3 length equals 15 residues. The CDR3 protein is CASSSSSGSRDEQFF. DNA of the CDR3: TGTGCCAGCAGCTCCTCTAGCGGGAGTAGGGATGAGCAGTTCTTC.

The V gene is TRBV12-3 or TRBV12-4, the J gene TRBJ2-7; 10 bases agree with TRBD1. This CDR3 region has 15 residues. Trimming cost V 4 bases and J 2 bases; bases outside gene matches: 5. The CDR3 region is CASSSGDRGTYEQYF. The CDR3 DNA reads as TGTGCCAGCAGTTCGGGGGACAGGGGTACCTACGAGCAGTACTTC.

For the CDR3, the DNA is TGTGCCAGCAGTTCGCGACAGAGCCCTAGCACAGATACGCAGTATTTT. This gives the protein CASSSRQSPSTDTQYF. The chain uses TRBV12-3 or TRBV12-4 and TRBJ2-3; perhaps TRBD1 as D (5 bases). The CDR3 spans 16 residues. V was shortened by 4 bases and J by 0 bases, with 14 bases between the two germline ends.

The rearrangement joins TRBV12-3 or TRBV12-4 to TRBJ2-7; D ambiguous. CDR3 size: 15 residues. V lost 5 bases, J lost 2 bases, and 16 bases lay in between. CDR3 residues: CASSPQRRPTYEQYF. CDR3 DNA: TGTGCCAGCAGTCCCCAACGGCGGCCCACCTACGAGCAGTACTTC.